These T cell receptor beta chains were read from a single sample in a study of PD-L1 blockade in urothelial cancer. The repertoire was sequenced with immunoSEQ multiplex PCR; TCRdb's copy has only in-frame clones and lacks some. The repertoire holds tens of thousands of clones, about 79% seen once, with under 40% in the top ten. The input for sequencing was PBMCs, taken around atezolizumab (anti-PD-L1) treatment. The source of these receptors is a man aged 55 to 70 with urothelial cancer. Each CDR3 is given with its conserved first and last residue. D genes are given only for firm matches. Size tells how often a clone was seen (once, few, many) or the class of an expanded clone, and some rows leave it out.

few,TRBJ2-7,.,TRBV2,TGTGCCAGCAGAATGGGGCGGGGAGCCTACGAGCAGTACTTC,CASRMGRGAYEQYF
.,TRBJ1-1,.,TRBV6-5,TGTGCCAGCAGTGCCGGGAGGTTAATGGCTGAAGCTTTCTTT,CASSAGRLMAEAFF
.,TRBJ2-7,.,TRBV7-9,TGTGCCAGCAGCTTGGACAGCACCTACGAGCAGTACTTC,CASSLDSTYEQYF
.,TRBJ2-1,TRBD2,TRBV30,TGTGCCTGGAGTATTCTAGCGGATTACAATGAGCAGTTCTTC,CAWSILADYNEQFF
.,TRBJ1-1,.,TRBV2,TGTGCCAGCAGTGCCAAGGGACTCAGAAACACTGAAGCTTTCTTT,CASSAKGLRNTEAFF
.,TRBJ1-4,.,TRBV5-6,TGTGCCAGCAGCTTGGGCCTGAGTTATGAAAAACTGTTTTTT,CASSLGLSYEKLFF
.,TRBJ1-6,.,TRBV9,TGTGCCAGCAGCGTAGGGGGGACAAGTAATTCACCCCTCCACTTT,CASSVGGTSNSPLHF
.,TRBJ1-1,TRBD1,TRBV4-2,TGTGCCAGCAGCCAAGATAGGGGACAGACTAACACTGAAGCTTTCTTT,CASSQDRGQTNTEAFF
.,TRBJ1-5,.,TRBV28,TGTGCCAGCAGTACGAGGGCGCCCTACAATCAGCCCCAGCATTTT,CASSTRAPYNQPQHF
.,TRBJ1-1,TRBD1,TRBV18,TGTGCCAGCTCACCATCTGTAACAGGGGCTTACACTGAAGCTTTCTTT,CASSPSVTGAYTEAFF
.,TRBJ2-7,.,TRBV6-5,TGTGCCAGCAGGCCCACCCTACGACAGTCCTACGAGCAGTACTTC,CASRPTLRQSYEQYF
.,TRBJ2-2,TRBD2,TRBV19,TGTGCCAGTAGTAGGGGACTAGCGGAAAAATCAAACACCGGGGAGCTGTTTTTT,CASSRGLAEKSNTGELFF
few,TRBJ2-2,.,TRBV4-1,TGCGCCAGCAGCCAAGCTGACACCGAAACCGGGGAGCTGTTTTTT,CASSQADTETGELFF
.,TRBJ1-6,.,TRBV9,TGTGCCAGCAGCTTCAGGGACTTCAGCTCCTATAATTCACCCCTCCACTTT,CASSFRDFSSYNSPLHF
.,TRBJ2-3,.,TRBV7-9,TGTGCCAGCAGCTCCCAATCCACAGGGGGGGCAGATACGCAGTATTTT,CASSSQSTGGADTQYF
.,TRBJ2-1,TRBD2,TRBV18,TGTGCCAGCTCACCACTGAGCGGGAGGGCCCTAAATGAGCAGTTCTTC,CASSPLSGRALNEQFF
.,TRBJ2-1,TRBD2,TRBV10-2,TGCGCCAGCAGGGGCACTACTAGCGGGCCCCACAATGAGCAGTTCTTC,CASRGTTSGPHNEQFF
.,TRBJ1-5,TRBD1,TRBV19,TGTGCCAGTAGCCCTTCCAGGGGGCAGAAGCCCCAGCATTTT,CASSPSRGQKPQHF
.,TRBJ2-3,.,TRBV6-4,TGTGCCAGCAGTGACCCCTTTACATCAAATACGCAGTATTTT,CASSDPFTSNTQYF
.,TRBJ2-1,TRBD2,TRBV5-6,TGTGCCAGCAGTCGGACTAGCGGGGTATCCTACAATGAGCAGTTCTTC,CASSRTSGVSYNEQFF
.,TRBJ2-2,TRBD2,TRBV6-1,TGTGCCAGCAGTGACCCCCCGGGGGGTGAGCTGTTTTTT,CASSDPPGGELFF
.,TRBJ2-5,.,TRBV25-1,TGTGCCAGCAGTGAATATGGGCGGGCGGAGACCCAGTACTTC,CASSEYGRAETQYF
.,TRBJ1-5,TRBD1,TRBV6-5,TGTGCCAGCAGCACCACAGGGGGCGGTCAGCCCCAGCATTTT,CASSTTGGGQPQHF
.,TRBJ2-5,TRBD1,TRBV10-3,TGTGCCATCAAGGGACAGACCCAAGAGACCCAGTACTTC,CAIKGQTQETQYF
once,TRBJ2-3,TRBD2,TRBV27,TGTGCCAGCACCGGGACTACCTCTAGTACGCAGTATTTT,CASTGTTSSTQYF
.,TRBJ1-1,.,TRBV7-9,TGTGCCAGCAGCCCGTACAGGGAACGGACTGAAGCTTTCTTT,CASSPYRERTEAFF
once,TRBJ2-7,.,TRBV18,TGTGCCAGCTCACCTGAGACAGGTCCCTACGAGCAGTACTTC,CASSPETGPYEQYF
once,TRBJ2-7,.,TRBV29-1,TGCAGCGTTGATTCTGGGGGGTCGACCTACGAGCAGTACTTC,CSVDSGGSTYEQYF
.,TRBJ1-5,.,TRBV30,TGTGCCTGGAGTGGGGGGGGCAATCAGCCCCAGCATTTT,CAWSGGGNQPQHF
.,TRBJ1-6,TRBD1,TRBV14,TGTGCCAGCAGCCCGGGACAGGGGAAGGTTTCACCCCTCCACTTT,CASSPGQGKVSPLHF
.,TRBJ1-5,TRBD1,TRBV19,TGTGCCAGTACCCGGACAGGAAATAGCAATCAGCCCCAGCATTTT,CASTRTGNSNQPQHF
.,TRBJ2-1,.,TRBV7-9,TGTGCCAGCAGCGGCGGCGGGGCGCCATACAATGAGCAGTTCTTC,CASSGGGAPYNEQFF
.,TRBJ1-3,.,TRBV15,TGTGCCACCAGCAGATTGCAAGGGGCCCCCTCGAAAGGTGGAAACACCATATATTTT,CATSRLQGAPSKGGNTIYF
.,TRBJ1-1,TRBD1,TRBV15,TGTGCCACCAGCAGACTGGGACAGGGGAACACTGAAGCTTTCTTT,CATSRLGQGNTEAFF
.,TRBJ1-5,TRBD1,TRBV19,TGTGCCAGTAGGACAGGGGGAAGCAATCAGCCCCAGCATTTT,CASRTGGSNQPQHF
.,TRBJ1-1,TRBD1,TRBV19,TGTGCCAGTAGCCGGGGACAGGAGGTAAACACTGAAGCTTTCTTT,CASSRGQEVNTEAFF
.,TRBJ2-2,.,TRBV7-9,TGTGCCAGCAGCTTCGGAGGGCCCGGGGAGCTGTTTTTT,CASSFGGPGELFF
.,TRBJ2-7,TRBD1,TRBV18,TGTGCCAGCTCAAAGACAGGGGGCTCTTACTACGAGCAGTACTTC,CASSKTGGSYYEQYF
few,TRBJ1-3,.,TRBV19,TGTGCCAGTAGTATCGCAGGGTCCACTGGAAACACCATATATTTT,CASSIAGSTGNTIYF
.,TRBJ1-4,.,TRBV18,TGTGCCAGCTCACCATCATTACAGGCTGAAAAACTGTTTTTT,CASSPSLQAEKLFF
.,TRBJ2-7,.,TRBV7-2,TGTGCCAGCAGCTTAACCGGGAGCTCCTACGAGCAGTACTTC,CASSLTGSSYEQYF
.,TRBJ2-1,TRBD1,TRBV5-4,TGTGCCAGCAGCTTACTCCGGGACAGGGACAACAATGAGCAGTTCTTC,CASSLLRDRDNNEQFF
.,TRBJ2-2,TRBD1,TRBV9,TGTGCCAGCAGCGCTGGACAGGCCACCGGGGAGCTGTTTTTT,CASSAGQATGELFF
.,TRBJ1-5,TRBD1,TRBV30,TGTGCCTGGGACAGGGGCCCCAATCAGCCCCAGCATTTT,CAWDRGPNQPQHF
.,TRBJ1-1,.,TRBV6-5,TGTGCCATTACAGGTAACACTGAAGCTTTCTTT,CAITGNTEAFF
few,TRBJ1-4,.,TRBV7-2,TGTGCCAGCAGCCGAGGCGGACAGAATGAAAAACTGTTTTTT,CASSRGGQNEKLFF
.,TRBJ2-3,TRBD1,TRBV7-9,TGTGCCAGCAGCCCAGGGGGATTTCGCACAGATACGCAGTATTTT,CASSPGGFRTDTQYF
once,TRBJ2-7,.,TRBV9,TGTGCCAGCAGCGTGGGGCAGATTCCCTACGAGCAGTACTTC,CASSVGQIPYEQYF
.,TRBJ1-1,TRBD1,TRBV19,TGTGCCAGTACCGGGACAGGGGGTCTCACTGAAGCTTTCTTT,CASTGTGGLTEAFF
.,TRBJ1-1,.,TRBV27,TGTGCCAGCAGTTTTCTAGGGGCGTACACTGAAGCTTTCTTT,CASSFLGAYTEAFF
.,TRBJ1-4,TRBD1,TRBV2,TGTGCCAGCAGTGATGCAGGGGGCCCTAATGAAAAACTGTTTTTT,CASSDAGGPNEKLFF
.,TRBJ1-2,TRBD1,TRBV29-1,TGCAGCGTTGAGTCAGGGGGACGGAGACGTAACTATGGCTACACCTTC,CSVESGGRRRNYGYTF